The clone carrying this T cell receptor beta chain was seen ten or more times. Its matching antigen is unknown. This sample is part of a study of T cells after yellow fever vaccination. Whole-study findings and limits: Bulk-population clonotypes that are abundant could appear as contaminants in FACS-sorted repertoires.

TCRdb reanalysed the 5' RACE reads using MiXCR and keeps one entry per CDR3 protein. Counted here are fewer than 400,000 distinct CDR3 sequences, 6.2% occurring once; the ten biggest clones make up over 12%. The CDR3 is made up of 13 amino acids. Germline CDR1 SQVTM, CDR2 ANQGSEA. V was shortened by 7 bases and J by 10 bases, with 23 bases between the two germline ends. The chain joins TRBV29-1 to TRBJ2-7, with D perhaps given as TRBD1 or TRBD2 (6 bases each). The sequence was obtained from a man aged 25 to 40 who received the YFV17D yellow fever vaccine. This material consisted of PBMCs, taken 5 days after the yellow fever booster vaccination. The chain's CDR3 is CSGTPGAGGAQYF. Written as DNA, the CDR3 is TGCAGCGGAACTCCGGGGGCCGGGGGAGCCCAGTACTTC.